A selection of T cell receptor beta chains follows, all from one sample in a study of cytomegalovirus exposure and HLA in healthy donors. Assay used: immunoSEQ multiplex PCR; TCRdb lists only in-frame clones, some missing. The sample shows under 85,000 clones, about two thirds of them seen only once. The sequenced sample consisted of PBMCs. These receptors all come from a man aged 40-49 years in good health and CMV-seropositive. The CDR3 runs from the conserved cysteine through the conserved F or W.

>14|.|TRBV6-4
CASGRQDTTYEQYF
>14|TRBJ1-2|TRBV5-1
CASSTEGFNYGYTF
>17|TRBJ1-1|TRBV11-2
CASSLVMGGVGSTEAFF
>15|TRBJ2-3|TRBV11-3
CASSRDGSPKDTQYF
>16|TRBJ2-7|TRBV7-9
CASSLTTSGRAHEQYF
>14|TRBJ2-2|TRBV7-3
CASSLSSGSGELFF
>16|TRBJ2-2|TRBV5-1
CASSLVVRKNTGELFF
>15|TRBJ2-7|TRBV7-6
CASSLASGGTYEQYF
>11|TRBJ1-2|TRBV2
CASGTAYGYTF
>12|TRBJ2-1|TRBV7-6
CASSLSSNEQFF
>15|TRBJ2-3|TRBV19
CASGMRTGESDTQYF
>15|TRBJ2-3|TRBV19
CASSMYYRGFDTQYF
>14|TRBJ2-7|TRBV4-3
CASSQGESSYEQYF
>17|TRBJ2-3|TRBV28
CASSFSLPGGRTDTQYF
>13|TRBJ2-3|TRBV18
CASSPVEADTQYF
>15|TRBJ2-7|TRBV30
CAWSVLSGWPYEQYF
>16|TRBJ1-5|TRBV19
CASSPPGLYSNQPQHF
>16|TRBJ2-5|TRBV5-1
CASSFTGGGRGETQYF
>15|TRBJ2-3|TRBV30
CAWSALPGSTDTQYF
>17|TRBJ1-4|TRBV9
CASSVGQQGASAEKLFF
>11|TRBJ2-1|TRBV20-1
CSRGKQDEQFF
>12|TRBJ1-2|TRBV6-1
CASSVKGDGYTF
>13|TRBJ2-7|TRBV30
CAWSVQGPYEQYF
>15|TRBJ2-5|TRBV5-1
CASSFGSGNQETQYF
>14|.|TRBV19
CASSIVGGTYEQYF
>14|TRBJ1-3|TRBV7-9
CASSPPGLQNTIYF
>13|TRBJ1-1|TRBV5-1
CASSQNRQGEAFF
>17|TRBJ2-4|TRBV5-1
CASSRLPGGAGENIQYF
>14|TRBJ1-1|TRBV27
CASSLSSGNTEAFF
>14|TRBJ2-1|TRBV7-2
CASSLEIAYNEQFF
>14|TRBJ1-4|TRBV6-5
CASSHGGSGEKLFF
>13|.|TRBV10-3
CAISEDNSYEQYF
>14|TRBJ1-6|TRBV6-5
CASSYGGAQSPLHF
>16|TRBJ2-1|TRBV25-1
CASSYWGSGRPDEQFF
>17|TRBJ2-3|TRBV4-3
CASSQAPGLAGPDTQYF
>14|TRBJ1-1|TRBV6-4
CASSAQQGGTEAFF
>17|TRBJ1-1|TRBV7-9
CASSLSYPIRETTEAFF
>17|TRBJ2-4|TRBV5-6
CASSLKAQTIAKNIQYF
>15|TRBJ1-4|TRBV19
CASSIAAREGEKLFF
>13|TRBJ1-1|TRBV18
CASSPTGRFEAFF
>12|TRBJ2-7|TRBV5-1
CASSLDRTAEYF
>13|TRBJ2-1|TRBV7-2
CASSLAPSNEQFF
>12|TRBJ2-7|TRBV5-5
CASSLSSYEQYF
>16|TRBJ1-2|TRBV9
CASSVFSSVESHGYTF
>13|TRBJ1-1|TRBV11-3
CASSEAGRDEAFF
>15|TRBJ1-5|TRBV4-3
CASSQDWQGGQPQHF
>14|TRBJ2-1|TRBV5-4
CASSSQDSYNEQFF
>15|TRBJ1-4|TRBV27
CASNPLWDRDEKLFF
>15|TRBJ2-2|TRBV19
CASSPQLDSAGELFF
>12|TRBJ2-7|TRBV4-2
CASSHPQDEQYF
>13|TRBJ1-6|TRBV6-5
CASGQGAHSPLHF
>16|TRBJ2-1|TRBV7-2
CASSLTRDRVPDEQFF
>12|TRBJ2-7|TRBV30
CAWSPGSYEQYF
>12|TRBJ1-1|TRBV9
CASSAVNIEAFF
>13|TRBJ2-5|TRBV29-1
CSVEDSQGETQYF
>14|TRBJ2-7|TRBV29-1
CSVWGTGTAYEQYF
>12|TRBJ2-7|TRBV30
CAWGEARAEQYF